This T cell receptor beta chain was identified during a study of T-cell memory formation after mild COVID-19 (dated by TCRdb to the early 2020s). Background on the whole study: TCR sequence clusters from the two donors were found to be largely donor specific. Longitudinal TCRalpha and TCRbeta repertoire sequencing tracked T-cell clones expanding and contracting after mild COVID-19 in two donors. The cohort comprised two young, previously healthy adult volunteers, one female and one male.

Sequenced on an Illumina NovaSeq 6000. TCRalpha and TCRbeta cDNA libraries were constructed by 5'RACE with constant-segment primers, with sample barcodes and unique molecular identifiers being introduced. Trizol reagent was used to extract RNA from every sample. Library amplification was performed in two PCR steps, and a second sample barcode and Illumina TruSeq adapters were introduced in the second step. Sequencing of libraries was performed on an Illumina NovaSeq with 2 x 150 bp paired-end reads. Turning to the authors' computational methods: Demultiplexing of reads and collapsing into UMI-guided consensus sequences were performed with migec v1.2.7. With mixcr v2.1.11, UMI consensuses were aligned to TRA and TRB V and J templates and assembled into clonotypes. Clonotypes were classified as expanded or contracted when called significant by both edgeR and NoisET, with noise models trained on biological replicates. For edgeR calls, a false discovery rate-adjusted p below 0.01 and a log2 fold-change threshold of 1 were applied. PCA with hierarchical clustering of max-normalized trajectories of the 1000 most abundant clonotypes was used as exploratory dynamics analysis. Separately sequenced CD4+ and CD8+ repertoires were used to assign the CD4 or CD8 phenotype of responding clones. The public reads were run again by TCRdb, first through fastp at Q25 and then through MiXCR, and only productive beta chains were kept. Identical CDR3 proteins give one entry, which carries the most common genes and DNA. The V and J calls were determined by TCRdb, not by the authors. The sample profile shows around 310,000 distinct CDR3 sequences; around 15% of them were found once. The ten largest clones represent around 22% of the sample.

Ficoll-Paque density gradient centrifugation was used to isolate PBMCs. In the case of this clonotype: No antigen is known for it. No base quality information exists; no much larger clone differs at one position.

In the germline V gene (reference sequence), CDR1 corresponds to MNHNY and CDR2 to SVGAGI. The cysteine opens and the valine closes a CDR3 of 14 amino acids. The read is trimmed to its CDR3 DNA, 42 bases read in frame from base 1. Results and caveats for the whole study, not just this receptor: Contracting CD4+ clones were located mainly in the CM and EM memory subsets, whereas CD8+ clones were found to be enriched in EMRA. Only two mild cases were covered by the study, and larger cohorts that include severe cases with pre-infection samples were considered necessary. Some responding clones were found in pre-infection memory, which suggests that pre-existing cross-reactive memory T cells took part in the SARS-CoV-2 response. Clones contracting from day 15 to 85 had balanced CD4/CD8 phenotypes, while a second wave expanding from day 15 to 37 was biased towards CD4+. Whether the second-wave clones peaking on day 37 were SARS-CoV-2 specific was not confirmed.

Sequenced sample: PBMCs or a T cell subset sorted from them (not recorded which). Rearrangement joined TRBV6-6 to TRBJ2-7, with the D gene not clear enough to name. The clonotype comes from a man aged 18 to 30 who had mild COVID-19 (a few samples of this study predate the infection). The sample titles of this study are shuffled in the database, so cell type and time point are left out; the donor was told from shared clones. The nucleotide sequence is TGTGCAAGCAGTTACAGTCAGGACGCTTACGAGCAGTACGTC. Translated, it reads CASSYSQDAYEQYV.